This T cell receptor (beta chain) came from a study of Ad26.COV2.S vaccination and SARS-CoV-2 variants. Study details: Administration of Ad26.COV2.S was intramuscular, either once or twice 56 days apart.

The table came from immunoSEQ multiplex PCR; TCRdb's copy has only in-frame clones and leaves some out. The table has over 400,000 clones, roughly 87% seen once; the top ten hold approximately 2.5%. The CDR3 sequence is 15 residues long. The V gene lost 0 bases and the J gene lost 4 bases, with 11 bases spanning the gap. Germline CDR1 SGHNT, CDR2 YYREEE (reference sequence). Treatment defined: about 20 received Ad26.COV2.S at low or high dose, single or two shots; a few received placebo; per-sample allocation not given. Material that was analyzed had been drawn on day 63 after the first vaccine or placebo injection.

The chain recombines TRBV5-4 with TRBJ1-5; D possibly corresponds to TRBD1 (5 bases). Here the sequenced sample was peripheral blood, taken in a trial of Ad26.COV2.S vaccine versus placebo. The sequence was collected from a person between 18 and 60 years old who received the Ad26.COV2.S COVID-19 vaccine or a placebo. The CDR3 loop reads CASSLGGSKNQPQHF. As DNA, the CDR3 is TGTGCCAGCAGCTTGGGGGGCTCCAAGAATCAGCCCCAGCATTTT.